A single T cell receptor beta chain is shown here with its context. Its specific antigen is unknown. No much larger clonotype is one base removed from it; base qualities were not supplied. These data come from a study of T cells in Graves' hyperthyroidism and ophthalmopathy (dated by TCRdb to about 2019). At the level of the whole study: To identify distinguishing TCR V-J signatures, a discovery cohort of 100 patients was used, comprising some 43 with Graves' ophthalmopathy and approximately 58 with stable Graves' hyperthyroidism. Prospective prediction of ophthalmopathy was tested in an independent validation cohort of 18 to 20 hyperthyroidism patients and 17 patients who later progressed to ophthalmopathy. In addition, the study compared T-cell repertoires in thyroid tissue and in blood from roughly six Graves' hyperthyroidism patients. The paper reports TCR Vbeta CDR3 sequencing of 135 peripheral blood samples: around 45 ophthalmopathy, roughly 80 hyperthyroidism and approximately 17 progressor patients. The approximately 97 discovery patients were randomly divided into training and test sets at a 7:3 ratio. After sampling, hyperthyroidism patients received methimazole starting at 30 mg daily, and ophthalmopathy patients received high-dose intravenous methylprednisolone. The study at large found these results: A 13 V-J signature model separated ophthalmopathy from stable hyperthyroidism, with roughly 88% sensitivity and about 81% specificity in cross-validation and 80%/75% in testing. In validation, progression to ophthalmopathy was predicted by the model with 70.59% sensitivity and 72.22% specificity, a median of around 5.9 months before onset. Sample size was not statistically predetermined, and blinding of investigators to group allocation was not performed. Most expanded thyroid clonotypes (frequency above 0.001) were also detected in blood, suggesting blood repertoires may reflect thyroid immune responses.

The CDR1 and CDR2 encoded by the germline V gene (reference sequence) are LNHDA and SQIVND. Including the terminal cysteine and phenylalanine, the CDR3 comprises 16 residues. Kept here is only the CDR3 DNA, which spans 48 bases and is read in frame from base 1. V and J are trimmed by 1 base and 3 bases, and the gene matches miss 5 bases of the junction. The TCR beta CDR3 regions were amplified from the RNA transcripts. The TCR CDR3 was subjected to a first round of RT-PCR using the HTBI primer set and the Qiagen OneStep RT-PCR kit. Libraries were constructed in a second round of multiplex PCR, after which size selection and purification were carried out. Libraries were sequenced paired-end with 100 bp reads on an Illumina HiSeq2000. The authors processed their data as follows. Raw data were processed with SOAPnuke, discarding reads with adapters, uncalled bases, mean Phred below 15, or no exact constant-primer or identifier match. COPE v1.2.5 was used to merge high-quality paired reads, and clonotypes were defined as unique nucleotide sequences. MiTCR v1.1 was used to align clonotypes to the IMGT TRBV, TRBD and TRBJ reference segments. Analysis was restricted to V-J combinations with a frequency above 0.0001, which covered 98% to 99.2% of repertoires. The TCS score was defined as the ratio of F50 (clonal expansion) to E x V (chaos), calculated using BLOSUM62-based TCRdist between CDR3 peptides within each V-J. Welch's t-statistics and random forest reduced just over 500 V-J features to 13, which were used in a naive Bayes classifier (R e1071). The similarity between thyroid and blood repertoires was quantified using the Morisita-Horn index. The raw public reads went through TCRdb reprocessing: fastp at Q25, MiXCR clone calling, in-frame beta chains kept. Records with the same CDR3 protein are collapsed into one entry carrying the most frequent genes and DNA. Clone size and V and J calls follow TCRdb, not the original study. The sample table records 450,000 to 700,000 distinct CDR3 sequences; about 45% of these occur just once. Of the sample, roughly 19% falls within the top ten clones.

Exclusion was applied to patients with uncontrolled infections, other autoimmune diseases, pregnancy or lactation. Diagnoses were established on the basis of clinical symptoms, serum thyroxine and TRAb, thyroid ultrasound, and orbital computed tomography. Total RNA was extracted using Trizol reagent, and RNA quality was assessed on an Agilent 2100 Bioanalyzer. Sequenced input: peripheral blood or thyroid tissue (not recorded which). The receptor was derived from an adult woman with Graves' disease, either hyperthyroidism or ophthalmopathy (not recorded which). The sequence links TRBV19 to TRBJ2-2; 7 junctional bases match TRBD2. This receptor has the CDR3 CASSIVAGVYTGELFF. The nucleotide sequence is TGTGCCAGTAGTATAGTCGCGGGGGTTTACACCGGGGAGCTGTTTTTT.